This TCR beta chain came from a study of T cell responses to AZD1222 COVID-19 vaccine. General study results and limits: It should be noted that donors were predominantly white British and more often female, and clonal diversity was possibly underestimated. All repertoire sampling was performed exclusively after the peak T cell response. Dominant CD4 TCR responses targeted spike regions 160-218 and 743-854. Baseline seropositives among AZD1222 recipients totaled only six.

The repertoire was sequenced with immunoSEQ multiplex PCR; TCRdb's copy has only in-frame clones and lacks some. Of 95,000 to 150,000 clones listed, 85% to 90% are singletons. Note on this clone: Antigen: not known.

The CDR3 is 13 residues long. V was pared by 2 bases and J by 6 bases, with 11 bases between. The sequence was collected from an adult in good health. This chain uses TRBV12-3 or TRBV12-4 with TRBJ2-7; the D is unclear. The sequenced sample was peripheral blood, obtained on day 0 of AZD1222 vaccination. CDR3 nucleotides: TGTGCCAGCAGTTTATACGGGTCGGGCGAGCAGTACTTC. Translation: CASSLYGSGEQYF.